This T cell receptor beta chain was sequenced for a study of CD8 T cells in ankylosing spondylitis. In regard to this clonotype: The antigen remains undetermined.

Study findings and constraints: Significantly higher representation of disease-linked clones was reported for matched ankylosing spondylitis synovial fluid.

The germline gives CDR1 DFQATT, CDR2 SNEGSKA (reference sequence). CDR3 length equals 12 residues. Trimming at V came to 7 bases and at J to 9 bases, leaving 3 bases not matched to a gene. Generation of TCR beta libraries employed quantitative 5'-RACE incorporating molecular barcodes. In TCRdb, the 5' RACE reads were re-called with MiXCR into one record per CDR3 protein. This sample has some 200,000 distinct CDR3 sequences, with 15% to 20% found just once. What was sequenced was blood, either unsorted or a sorted T cell fraction (not recorded which). The V call is TRBV20-1, the J call TRBJ2-1; 13 bases align to TRBD2. The source of this sequence is a male donor between 10 and 30 years old with ankylosing spondylitis or in good health (not recorded which). CDR3: CSGRTSGSEQFF. Written as DNA, the CDR3 is TGCAGTGGTAGGACTAGCGGGAGTGAGCAGTTCTTC.